These 16 T cell receptor beta chains were all obtained from the same sample, sequenced in a study of regulatory T cells in long-lasting Graves disease. With iRepertoire HTBI primers and Arm-PCR of CDR3 regions, TCR beta libraries were built. MiXCR, applied by TCRdb to the multiplex PCR reads, yields one record per CDR3 protein. This table has some 340,000 distinct CDR3 sequences, more than 20% appearing once. Sample time point: persistent/refractory GD, antithyroid drugs over 5 years with positive TRAb. PBMCs provided the RNA from which the TCR library was made. This specimen was peripheral blood mononuclear cells (PBMCs), taken when the disease was refractory, from a patient treated with antithyroid drugs. These receptors were obtained from a woman aged 40-49 years with Graves disease.

This clonotype was detected a few times. This chain connects TRBV10-3 to TRBJ1-1; 7 bases agree with TRBD1. CDR3 size: 13 residues. The germline V gene has CDR1 ENHRY and CDR2 SYGVKD. Trimming at V came to 7 bases and at J to 0 bases, leaving 2 bases not matched to a gene. The DNA of the CDR3 is TGTGCCATCATGGGACAGCTGAACACTGAAGCTTTCTTT. Its protein is CAIMGQLNTEAFF.

The rearrangement joins TRBV7-8 to TRBJ2-2; possible D gene TRBD2, 6 bases. CDR1 SGHVS and CDR2 FQNEAQ come from the germline V gene. The length of the CDR3 is 16 residues. V lost 4 bases to trimming and J lost 5 bases, with 17 bases between them. CDR3 bases: TGTGCCAGCAGCTCGGGGACTCCCCTAGGGACCGGGGAGCTGTTTTTT. It is translated as CASSSGTPLGTGELFF.

This clonotype was detected a few times. The chain carries TRBV27 and TRBJ1-5; tentatively, D is TRBD1 (6 bases). The CDR3 totals 14 residues. Trimming cost V 2 bases and J 5 bases, with 10 bases left between them. Germline V gives CDR1 MNHEY, CDR2 SMNVEV (reference sequence). CDR3 sequence (DNA): TGTGCCAGCAGTTTAGTAGGGGGGGATCAGCCCCAGCATTTT. Its protein is CASSLVGGDQPQHF.

Many counts were recorded for this clonotype. The rearrangement joins TRBV28 to TRBJ2-5, with unresolved D. With 2 bases removed from V and 1 base from J, the gap between germline ends came to 8 bases. From germline, CDR1 is MDHEN and CDR2 SYDVKM. The CDR3 consists of 14 residues. The CDR3: CASSLRRTQETQYF. The CDR3 DNA is TGTGCCAGCAGTTTAAGGCGGACCCAAGAGACCCAGTACTTC. The full variable domain, completed using reference TRBV28 and TRBJ2-5, is DVKVTQSSRYLVKRTGEKVFLECVQDMDHENMFWYRQDPGLGLRLIYFSYDVKMKEKGDIPEGYSVSREKKERFSLILESASTNQTSMYLCASSLRRTQETQYFGPGTRLLVL.

The chain recombines TRBV19 with TRBJ2-4; the D gene is possibly TRBD2 (5 bases). The CDR3 is made up of 16 amino acids. Per the germline V gene, CDR1 is LNHDA and CDR2 is SQIVND (reference sequence). The V end lost 3 bases, the J end lost 9 bases, and 21 bases lay between the germline ends. The CDR3 spells CASSIPGSASRGIQYF. Written as DNA, the CDR3 is TGTGCCAGTAGTATCCCGGGGAGCGCATCACGGGGCATTCAGTACTTC. The entire variable domain, with the rest obtained from reference TRBV19 and TRBJ2-4, is as follows: DGGITQSPKYLFRKEGQNVTLSCEQNLNHDAMYWYRQDPGQGLRLIYYSQIVNDFQKGDIAEGYSVSREKKESFPLTVTSAQKNPTAFYLCASSIPGSASRGIQYFGAGTRLSVL.

Points on this clonotype: Since a far larger clone is one base different, this is likely a read error. This chain uses TRBV6-1 with TRBJ1-2; D may be TRBD1 (5 bases). The length of the CDR3 is 15 residues. Germline V gene lookup returns CDR1 MNHNS and CDR2 SASEGT. The CDR3 sequence is CASSESDRLNCGYTF. The CDR3 nucleotides read TGTGCCAGCAGTGAGTCCGACAGACTTAACTGTGGCTACACCTTC.

This clonotype was counted many times. The rearrangement uses TRBV7-9 and TRBJ2-7; 9 positions match TRBD1. The V gene's germline CDR1 is SEHNR and CDR2 FQNEAQ (reference sequence). Trimming cost V 5 bases and J 0 bases; bases outside gene matches: 8. The CDR3 totals 16 residues. This CDR3 is CASSSAGTGSSYEQYF. The DNA of the CDR3 is TGTGCCAGCAGCAGCGCCGGGACAGGGAGCTCCTACGAGCAGTACTTC.

This clonotype was found many times. The V gene is TRBV11-2, the J gene TRBJ2-5; D is uncertain. Deletions cut 5 bases from V and 7 bases from J, with 20 bases between. Germline V CDR1 and CDR2: SGHAT, FQNNGV. The CDR3 loop spans 15 amino acids. The CDR3 loop reads CASSPIPGYLRTQYF. DNA of the CDR3: TGTGCCAGCAGCCCAATCCCGGGTTACCTTCGGACCCAGTACTTC.

This clonotype showed up just a few times. The CDR3 DNA reads as TGTGCCAGCAGCTACCGGACAGCGCCCTATAATTCACCCCTCCACTTT. Its protein product is CASSYRTAPYNSPLHF. The chain uses TRBV11-2 and TRBJ1-6, with D tentatively TRBD1 (6 bases). V lost 4 bases, J lost 2 bases, and 12 bases lay in between. Germline V gene lookup returns CDR1 SGHAT and CDR2 FQNNGV. The CDR3 length is 16 residues.

V is TRBV7-2 and J is TRBJ1-2, with no clear D. The CDR3 runs 12 residues. In germline, CDR1 is SGHTA, CDR2 FQGNSA. V was trimmed by 5 bases and J by 11 bases, leaving 15 bases between them. The CDR3 nucleotides are TGTGCCAGCAGCCCCCGTATTAGGGATTACACCTTC. Protein product: CASSPRIRDYTF.

This clonotype was seen a few times. The gene calls are TRBV5-1 and TRBJ1-1, with D possibly TRBD1 on 6 matching bases. Trimming left V 0 bases short and J 7 bases short, with 13 bases between. The CDR3 consists of 14 residues. Germline V gene data show CDR1 as SGHRS and CDR2 as YFSETQ. The CDR3 DNA sequence: TGCGCCAGCAGCTTGGATCAGGGGTGGAATGAAGCTTTCTTT. The encoded protein is CASSLDQGWNEAFF.

The chain recombines TRBV11-2 with TRBJ2-3, with TRBD2 matching over 10 bases. This CDR3 is 19 amino acids long. J was trimmed by 2 bases and V by 7 bases; bases with no gene match: 18. CDR1 and CDR2 from the germline V gene are SGHAT and FQNNGV. The CDR3 DNA reads as TGTGCCAGCAACGTTTACTATGGGGCTAGCGGGAGTGACACAGATACGCAGTATTTT. Encoded protein: CASNVYYGASGSDTDTQYF.

The V gene is TRBV27, the J gene TRBJ2-7, with D hard to call. V gave up 5 bases and J gave up 2 bases, with 16 bases separating them. From germline, CDR1 is MNHEY and CDR2 SMNVEV (reference sequence). The CDR3 extends over 15 amino acids. CDR3 nucleotide sequence: TGTGCCAGCAGTCCACACTGGACCGGTACCTACGAGCAGTACTTC. This sequence encodes CASSPHWTGTYEQYF.

The V call is TRBV27, the J call TRBJ2-2; 8 nucleotides agree with TRBD1. CDR1 is MNHEY, CDR2 SMNVEV, per germline (reference sequence). CDR3 length: 15 residues. V trimming: 2 bases; J trimming: 6 bases; junction bases outside the gene matches: 5. The CDR3 sequence: CASSLGQGRSGELFF. CDR3 nucleotide sequence: TGTGCCAGCAGTTTAGGACAGGGAAGATCCGGGGAGCTGTTTTTT.

This clonotype appeared a few times. The V gene is TRBV29-1, the J gene TRBJ2-7; D not certain. Germline V lookup: CDR1 SQVTM, CDR2 ANQGSEA. Trimming left V 4 bases short and J 0 bases short, with 4 bases between. The CDR3 contains 11 residues. CDR3 nucleotides: TGCAGCGTTGCGCTCTCCTACGAGCAGTACTTC. This translates into CSVALSYEQYF.

The chain is built from TRBV20-1 and TRBJ2-7; 7 bases agree with TRBD2. The CDR3 extends over 13 amino acids. Germline V gives CDR1 DFQATT, CDR2 SNEGSKA (reference sequence). The trim removed 5 bases at V and 3 bases at J, leaving 7 bases unmatched. CDR3 sequence (DNA): TGCAGTGCTTCCGGGACTACCAACTACGAGCAGTACTTC. Translated, it gives CSASGTTNYEQYF.